This T cell receptor (beta chain) was captured in a study of CD8 T cells in ankylosing spondylitis. TCRdb itself ran the 5' RACE reads through MiXCR, one entry per CDR3 protein. The sample lists around 32,000 distinct CDR3 sequences, 6.5% to 9% occurring once. This sequence was found in a male donor with ankylosing spondylitis or in good health (not recorded which). The sample was blood, either unsorted or a sorted T cell fraction (not recorded which).

The chain's CDR3 is CASSLGGAANYGYTF. CDR3 nucleotides: TGTGCCAGCAGCCTGGGGGGGGCAGCGAACTATGGCTACACCTTC. The chain has TRBV5-4 and TRBJ1-2; maybe TRBD1 (6 bases). Trimming took 4 bases from V and 2 from J, leaving 15 bases between them. The CDR3 spans 15 residues. Germline CDR1 and CDR2: SGHNT and YYREEE (reference sequence).